This section outlines one T cell receptor (beta chain) sequence together with its context. These data belong to a study of cytomegalovirus exposure and HLA in healthy donors. Whole-study context: The same platform was used for the roughly 120 validation repertoires as for the approximately 630 first-cohort repertoires, as reported in a later analysis.

V was pared by 3 bases and J by 7 bases, with 13 bases between. The CDR3 consists of 15 residues. Germline assignment: CDR1 SEHNR and CDR2 FQNEAQ (reference sequence). Generated by immunoSEQ multiplex PCR, the TCRdb table keeps only in-frame clones and is missing some. The sample gives 180,000 or so clones, approximately 90% of which show up once; more than 1.3% is in the top ten. The V gene is TRBV7-9, the J gene TRBJ1-6; weak D call: TRBD1 (6 bases). The source of this sequence is a woman younger than 45 in good health and CMV-seronegative. The specimen sequenced was PBMCs. CDR3 in amino acids: CASSFLQGSNSPLHF. CDR3 nucleotide sequence: TGTGCCAGCAGCTTTCTCCAGGGGTCAAATTCACCCCTCCACTTT.